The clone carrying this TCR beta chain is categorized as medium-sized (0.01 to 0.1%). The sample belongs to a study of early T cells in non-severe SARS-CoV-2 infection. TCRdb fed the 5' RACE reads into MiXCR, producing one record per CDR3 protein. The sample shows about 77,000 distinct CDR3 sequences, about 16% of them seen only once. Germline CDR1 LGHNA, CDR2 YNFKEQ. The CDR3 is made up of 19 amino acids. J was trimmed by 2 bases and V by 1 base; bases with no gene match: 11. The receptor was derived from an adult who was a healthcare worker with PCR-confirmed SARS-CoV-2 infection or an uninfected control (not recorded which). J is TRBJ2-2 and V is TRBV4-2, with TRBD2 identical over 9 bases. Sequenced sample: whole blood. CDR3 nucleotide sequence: TGTGCCAGCAGCCAAGGAGAAGCTAGCGGGGCGTTAAACACCGGGGAGCTGTTTTTT. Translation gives CASSQGEASGALNTGELFF.